This T cell receptor (beta chain) was recorded in a study of vaccination and CD4 T cells after COVID-19. Of note for this clonotype: Its specificity is not known.

Trimming stripped 7 bases from V and 5 bases from J, with 17 bases between. The CDR3 spans 13 residues. Germline V gene lookup returns CDR1 DFQATT and CDR2 SNEGSKA (reference sequence). The treatment was: approximately 9-day PBMC culture with coronavirus spike peptide pools or control peptides (ViraFEST assay). With the Oncomine TCR Beta short-read assay, DNA from cultured CD4+ T cells was sequenced. MiXCR, applied by TCRdb to the PCR reads, yields one record per CDR3 protein. Of thousands of distinct CDR3 sequences in the sample, over 45% were seen once. This clonotype originated in a human donor who had recovered from COVID-19. The chain links TRBV20-1 to TRBJ1-1; D is possibly TRBD1 (6 bases). The sample taken for sequencing was CD4+ T cells from blood, cultured in vitro. The CDR3 coding sequence is TGCAGTGGCACAGGGAATTGGGGAACTGAAGCTTTCTTT. It codes for CSGTGNWGTEAFF.